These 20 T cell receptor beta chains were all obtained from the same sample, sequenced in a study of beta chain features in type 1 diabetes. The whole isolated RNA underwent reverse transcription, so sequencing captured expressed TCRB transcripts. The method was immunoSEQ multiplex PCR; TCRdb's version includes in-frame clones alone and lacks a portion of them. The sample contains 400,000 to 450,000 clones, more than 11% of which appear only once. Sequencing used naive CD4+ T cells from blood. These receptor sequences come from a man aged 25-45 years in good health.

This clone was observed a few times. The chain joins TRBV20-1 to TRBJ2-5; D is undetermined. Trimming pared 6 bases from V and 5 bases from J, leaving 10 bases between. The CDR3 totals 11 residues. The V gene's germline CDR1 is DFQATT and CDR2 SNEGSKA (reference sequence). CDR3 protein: CSAPLGETQYF. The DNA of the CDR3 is TGCAGTGCCCCCCTAGGGGAGACCCAGTACTTC.

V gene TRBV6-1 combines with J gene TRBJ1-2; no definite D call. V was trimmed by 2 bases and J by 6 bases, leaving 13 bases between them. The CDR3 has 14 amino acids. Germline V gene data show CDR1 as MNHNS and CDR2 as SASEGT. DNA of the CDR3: TGTGCCAGCAGTGAATCGGGAGTTCGGGATGGCTACACCTTC. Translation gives CASSESGVRDGYTF.

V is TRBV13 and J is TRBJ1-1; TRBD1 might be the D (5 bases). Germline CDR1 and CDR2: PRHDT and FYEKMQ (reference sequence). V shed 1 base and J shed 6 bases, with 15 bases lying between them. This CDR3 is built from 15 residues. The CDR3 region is CASSLALGQGAEAFF. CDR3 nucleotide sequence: TGTGCCAGCAGCTTAGCCTTGGGGCAAGGGGCTGAAGCTTTCTTT.

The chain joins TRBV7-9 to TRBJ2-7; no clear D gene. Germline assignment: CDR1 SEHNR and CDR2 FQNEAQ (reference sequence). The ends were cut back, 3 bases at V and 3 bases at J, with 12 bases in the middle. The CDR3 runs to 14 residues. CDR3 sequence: CASSFSTEIYEQYV. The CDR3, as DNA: TGTGCCAGCAGCTTTTCGACCGAAATCTACGAGCAGTACGTC.

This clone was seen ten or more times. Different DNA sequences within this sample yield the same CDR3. The CDR3 reads CASSDSTDTQYF. CDR3 nucleotides: TGTGCCAGCAGTGATAGCACAGATACGCAGTATTTT. J is TRBJ2-3 and V is TRBV6-5; D is unclear. The CDR3 has 12 residues. CDR1 and CDR2 from the germline V gene are MNHEY and SVGAGI. The V and J ends lost 5 bases and 0 bases respectively, with 3 bases between them.

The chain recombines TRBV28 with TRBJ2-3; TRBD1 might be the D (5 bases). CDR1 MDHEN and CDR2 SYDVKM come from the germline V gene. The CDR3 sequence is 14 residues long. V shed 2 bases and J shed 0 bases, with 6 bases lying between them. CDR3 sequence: CASSLQGSTDTQYF. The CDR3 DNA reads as TGTGCCAGCAGTTTACAGGGTAGCACAGATACGCAGTATTTT. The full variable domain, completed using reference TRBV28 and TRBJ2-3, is DVKVTQSSRYLVKRTGEKVFLECVQDMDHENMFWYRQDPGLGLRLIYFSYDVKMKEKGDIPEGYSVSREKKERFSLILESASTNQTSMYLCASSLQGSTDTQYFGPGTRLTVL.

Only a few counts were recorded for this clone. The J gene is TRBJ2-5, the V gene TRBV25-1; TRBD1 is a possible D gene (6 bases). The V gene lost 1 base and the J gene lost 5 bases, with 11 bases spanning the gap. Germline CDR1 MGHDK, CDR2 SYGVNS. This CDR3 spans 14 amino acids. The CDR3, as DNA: TGTGCCAGCAGTGAATGGGGGCGCGCGGAGACCCAGTACTTC. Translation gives CASSEWGRAETQYF.

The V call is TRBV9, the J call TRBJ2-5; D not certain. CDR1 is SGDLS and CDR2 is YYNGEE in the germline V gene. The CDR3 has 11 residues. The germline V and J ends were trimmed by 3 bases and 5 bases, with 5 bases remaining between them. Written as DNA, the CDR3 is TGTGCCAGCAGCGAAGGGGAGACCCAGTACTTC. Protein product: CASSEGETQYF. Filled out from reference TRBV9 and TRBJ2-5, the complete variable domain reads DSGVTQTPKHLITATGQRVTLRCSPRSGDLSVYWYQQSLDQGLQFLIQYYNGEERAKGNILERFSAQQFPDLHSELNLSSLELGDSALYFCASSEGETQYFGPGTRLLVL.

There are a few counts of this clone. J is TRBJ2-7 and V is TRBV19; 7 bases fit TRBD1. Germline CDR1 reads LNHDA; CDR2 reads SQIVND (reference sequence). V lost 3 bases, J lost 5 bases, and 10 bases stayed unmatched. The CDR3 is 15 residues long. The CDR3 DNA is TGTGCCAGTAGTATGACGGGACAGACCGGGAACGAGCAGTACTTC. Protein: CASSMTGQTGNEQYF.

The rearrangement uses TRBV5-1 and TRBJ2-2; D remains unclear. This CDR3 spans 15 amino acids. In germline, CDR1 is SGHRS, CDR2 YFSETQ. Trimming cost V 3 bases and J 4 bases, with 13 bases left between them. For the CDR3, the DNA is TGCGCCAGCAGCTCGGACCACCGGAGCACCGGGGAGCTGTTTTTT. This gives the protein CASSSDHRSTGELFF.

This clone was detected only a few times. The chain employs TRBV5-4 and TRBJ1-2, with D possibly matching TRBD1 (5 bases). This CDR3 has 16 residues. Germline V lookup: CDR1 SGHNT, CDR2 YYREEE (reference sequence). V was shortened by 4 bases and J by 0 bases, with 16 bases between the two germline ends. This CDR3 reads CASSPDNRKANYGYTF. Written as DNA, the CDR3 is TGTGCCAGCAGCCCCGATAACAGGAAAGCTAACTATGGCTACACCTTC.

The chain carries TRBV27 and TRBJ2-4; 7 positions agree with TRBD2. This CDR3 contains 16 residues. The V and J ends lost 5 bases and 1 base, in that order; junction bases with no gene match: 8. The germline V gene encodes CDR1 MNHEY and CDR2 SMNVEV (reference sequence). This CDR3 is CASSPRLGGAKNIQYF. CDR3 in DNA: TGTGCCAGCAGTCCGCGACTGGGGGGGGCCAAAAACATTCAGTACTTC.

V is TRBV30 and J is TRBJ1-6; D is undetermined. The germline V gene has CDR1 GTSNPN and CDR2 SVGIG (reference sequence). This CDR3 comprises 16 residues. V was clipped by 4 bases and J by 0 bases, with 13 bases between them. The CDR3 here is CAWTWSRSSYNSPLHF. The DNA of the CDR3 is TGTGCCTGGACCTGGAGCAGGAGCTCCTATAATTCACCCCTCCACTTT.

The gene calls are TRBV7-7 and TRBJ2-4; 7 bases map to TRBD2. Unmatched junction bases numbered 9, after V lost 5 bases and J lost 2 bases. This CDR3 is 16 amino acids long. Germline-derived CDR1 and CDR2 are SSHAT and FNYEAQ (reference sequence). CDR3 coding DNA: TGTGCCAGCAGCCCACCAAGGGAGGGCTCCAAAAACATTCAGTACTTC. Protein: CASSPPREGSKNIQYF.

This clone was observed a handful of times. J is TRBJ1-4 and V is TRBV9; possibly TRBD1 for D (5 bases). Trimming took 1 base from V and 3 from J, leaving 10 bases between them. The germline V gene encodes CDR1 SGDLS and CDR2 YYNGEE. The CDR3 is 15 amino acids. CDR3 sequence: CASSVRGVANEKLFF. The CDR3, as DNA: TGTGCCAGCAGCGTAAGGGGCGTAGCTAATGAAAAACTGTTTTTT.

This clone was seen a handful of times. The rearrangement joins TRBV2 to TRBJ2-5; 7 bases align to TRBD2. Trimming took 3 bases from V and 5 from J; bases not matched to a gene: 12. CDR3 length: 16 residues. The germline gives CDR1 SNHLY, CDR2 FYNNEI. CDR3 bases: TGTGCCAGCAGTGAGGGGCTAGCGGTCTCAGGGGAGACCCAGTACTTC. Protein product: CASSEGLAVSGETQYF.

CDR3 amino acids: CASSGAYEQYV. The CDR3 nucleotides are TGTGCCAGCAGCGGGGCCTACGAGCAGTACGTC. J is TRBJ2-7 and V is TRBV6-6, with D maybe TRBD2 (5 bases). The germline gives CDR1 MNHNY, CDR2 SVGAGI (reference sequence). The CDR3 spans 11 residues. V was clipped by 6 bases and J by 2 bases, with 5 bases between them.

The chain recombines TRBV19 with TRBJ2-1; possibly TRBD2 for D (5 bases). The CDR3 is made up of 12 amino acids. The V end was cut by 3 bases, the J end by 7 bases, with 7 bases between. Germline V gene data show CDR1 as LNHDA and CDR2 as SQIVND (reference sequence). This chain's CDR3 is CASSIGENEQFF. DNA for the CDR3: TGTGCCAGTAGTATTGGGGAGAATGAGCAGTTCTTC.

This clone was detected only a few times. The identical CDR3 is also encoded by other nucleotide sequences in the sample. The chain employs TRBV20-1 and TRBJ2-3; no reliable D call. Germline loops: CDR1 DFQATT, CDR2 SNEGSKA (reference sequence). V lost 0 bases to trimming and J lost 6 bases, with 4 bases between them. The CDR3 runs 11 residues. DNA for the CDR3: TGCAGTGCTAGAGATCTCGATACGCAGTATTTT. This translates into CSARDLDTQYF.

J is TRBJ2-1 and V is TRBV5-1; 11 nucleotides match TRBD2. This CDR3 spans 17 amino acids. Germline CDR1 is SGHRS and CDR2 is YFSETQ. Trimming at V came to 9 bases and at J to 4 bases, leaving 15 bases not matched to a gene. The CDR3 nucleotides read TGCGCCACAGACGCTAGCGGGAGGCCCGATTTATACAATGAGCAGTTCTTC. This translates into CATDASGRPDLYNEQFF. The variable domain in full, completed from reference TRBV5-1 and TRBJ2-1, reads KAGVTQTPRYLIKTRGQQVTLSCSPISGHRSVSWYQQTPGQGLQFLFEYFSETQRNKGNFPGRFSGRQFSNSRSEMNVSTLELGDSALYLCATDASGRPDLYNEQFFGPGTRLTVL.